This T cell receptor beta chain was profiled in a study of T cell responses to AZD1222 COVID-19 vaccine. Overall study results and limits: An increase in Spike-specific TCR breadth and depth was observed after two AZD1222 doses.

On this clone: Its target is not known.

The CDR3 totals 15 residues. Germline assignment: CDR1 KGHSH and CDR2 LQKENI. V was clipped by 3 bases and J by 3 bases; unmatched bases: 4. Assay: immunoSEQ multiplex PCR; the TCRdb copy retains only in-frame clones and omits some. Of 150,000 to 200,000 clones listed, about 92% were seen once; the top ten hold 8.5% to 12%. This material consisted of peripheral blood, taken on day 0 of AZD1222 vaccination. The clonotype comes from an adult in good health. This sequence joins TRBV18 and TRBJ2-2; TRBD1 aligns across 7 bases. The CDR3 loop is CASSPATGYTGELFF. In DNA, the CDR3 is TGTGCCAGCTCACCCGCGACAGGGTACACCGGGGAGCTGTTTTTT.